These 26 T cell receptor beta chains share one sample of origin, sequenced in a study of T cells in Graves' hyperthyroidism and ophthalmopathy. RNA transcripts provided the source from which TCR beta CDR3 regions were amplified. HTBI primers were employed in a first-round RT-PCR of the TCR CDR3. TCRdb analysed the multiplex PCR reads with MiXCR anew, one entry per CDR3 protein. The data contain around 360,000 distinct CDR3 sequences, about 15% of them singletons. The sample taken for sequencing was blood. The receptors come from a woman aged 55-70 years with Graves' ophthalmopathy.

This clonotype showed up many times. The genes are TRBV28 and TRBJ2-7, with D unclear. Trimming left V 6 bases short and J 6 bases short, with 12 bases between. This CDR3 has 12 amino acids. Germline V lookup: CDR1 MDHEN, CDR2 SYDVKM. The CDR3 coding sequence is TGTGCCAGCAGCGATTACGAAAGCGAGCAGTACTTC. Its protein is CASSDYESEQYF.

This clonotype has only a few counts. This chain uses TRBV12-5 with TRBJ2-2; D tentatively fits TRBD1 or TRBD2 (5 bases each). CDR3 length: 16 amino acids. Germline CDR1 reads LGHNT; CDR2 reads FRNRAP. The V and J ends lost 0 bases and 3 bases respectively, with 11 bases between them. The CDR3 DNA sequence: TGTGCTAGTGGTTTGGTACTGGGGGAGCACACCGGGGAGCTGTTTTTT. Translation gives CASGLVLGEHTGELFF.

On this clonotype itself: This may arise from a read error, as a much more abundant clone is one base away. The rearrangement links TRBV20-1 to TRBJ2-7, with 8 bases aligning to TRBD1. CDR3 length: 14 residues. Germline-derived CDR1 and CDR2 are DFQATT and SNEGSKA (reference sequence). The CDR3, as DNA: TGCAATGCTAGACTCCGGGACAGGCTCTACGAGCAGTACTTC. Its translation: CNARLRDRLYEQYF.

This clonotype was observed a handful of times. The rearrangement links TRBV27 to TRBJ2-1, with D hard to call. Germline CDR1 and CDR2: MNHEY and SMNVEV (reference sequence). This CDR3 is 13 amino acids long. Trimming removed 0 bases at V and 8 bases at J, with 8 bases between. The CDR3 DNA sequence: TGTGCCAGCAGTTTATCAATGGGCTATGAGCAGTTCTTC. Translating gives CASSLSMGYEQFF.

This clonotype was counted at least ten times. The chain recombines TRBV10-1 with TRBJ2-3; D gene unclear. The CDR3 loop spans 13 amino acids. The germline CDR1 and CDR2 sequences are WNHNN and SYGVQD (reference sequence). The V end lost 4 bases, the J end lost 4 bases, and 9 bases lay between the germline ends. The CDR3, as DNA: TGCGCCAGCAGTGTAAGGCGTGCAGATACGCAGTATTTT. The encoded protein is CASSVRRADTQYF.

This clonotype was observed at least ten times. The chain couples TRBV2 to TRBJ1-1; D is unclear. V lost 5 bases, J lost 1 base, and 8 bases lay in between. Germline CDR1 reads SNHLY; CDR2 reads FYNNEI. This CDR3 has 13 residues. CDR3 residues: CASSTDGNTEAFF. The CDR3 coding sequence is TGTGCCAGCAGTACCGACGGGAACACTGAAGCTTTCTTT.

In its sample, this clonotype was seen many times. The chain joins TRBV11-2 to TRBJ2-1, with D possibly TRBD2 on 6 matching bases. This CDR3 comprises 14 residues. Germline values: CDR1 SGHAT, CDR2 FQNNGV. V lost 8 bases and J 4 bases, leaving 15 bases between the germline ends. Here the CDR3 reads CASAYSRGYNEQFF. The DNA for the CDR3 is TGTGCCAGCGCCTACTCTCGGGGGTACAATGAGCAGTTCTTC.

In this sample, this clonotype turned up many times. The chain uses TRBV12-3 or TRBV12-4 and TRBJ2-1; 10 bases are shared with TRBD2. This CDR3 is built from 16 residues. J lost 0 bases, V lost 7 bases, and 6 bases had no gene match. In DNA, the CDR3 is TGTGCCAGCAATAAGGCTAGCGGGAGCTCCTACAATGAGCAGTTCTTC. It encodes CASNKASGSSYNEQFF.

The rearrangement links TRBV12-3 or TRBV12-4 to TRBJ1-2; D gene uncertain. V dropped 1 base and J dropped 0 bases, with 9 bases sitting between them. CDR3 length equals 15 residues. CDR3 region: CASSLVPLPNYGYTF. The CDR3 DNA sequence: TGTGCCAGCAGTTTAGTGCCTCTTCCTAACTATGGCTACACCTTC.

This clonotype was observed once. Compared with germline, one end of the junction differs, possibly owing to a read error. CDR3 region: CASSGAPRASF. Written as DNA, the CDR3 is TGTGCCAGCAGTGGGGCACCCCGAGCTTCCTTT. The chain carries TRBV6-2 or TRBV6-3 and TRBJ1-1, with D possibly matching TRBD1 (5 bases). Looked up from germline, CDR1 is MNHEY and CDR2 is SVGEGT. This CDR3 is built from 11 residues.

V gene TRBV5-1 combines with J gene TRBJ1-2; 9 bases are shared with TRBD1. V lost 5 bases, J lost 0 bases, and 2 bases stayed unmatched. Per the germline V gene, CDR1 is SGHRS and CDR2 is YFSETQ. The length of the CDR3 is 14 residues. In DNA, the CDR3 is TGCGCCAGCAGAACAGGGGGCGCTAACTATGGCTACACCTTC. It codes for CASRTGGANYGYTF.

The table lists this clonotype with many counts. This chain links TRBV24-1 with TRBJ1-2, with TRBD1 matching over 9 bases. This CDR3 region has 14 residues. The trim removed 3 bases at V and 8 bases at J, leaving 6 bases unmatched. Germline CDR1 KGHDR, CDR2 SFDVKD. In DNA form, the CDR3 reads TGTGCCACCAGTGATCGGGACAGGGTGAGAGGCTACACCTTC. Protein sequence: CATSDRDRVRGYTF.

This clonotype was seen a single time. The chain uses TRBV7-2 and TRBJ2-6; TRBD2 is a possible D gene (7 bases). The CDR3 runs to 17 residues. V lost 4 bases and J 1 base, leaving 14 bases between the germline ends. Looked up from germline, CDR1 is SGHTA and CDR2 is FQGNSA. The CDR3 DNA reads TGTGCCAGCAGCTCGGGGGAGGGGGTTTCTGGGGCCAACGTCCTGACTTTC. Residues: CASSSGEGVSGANVLTF.

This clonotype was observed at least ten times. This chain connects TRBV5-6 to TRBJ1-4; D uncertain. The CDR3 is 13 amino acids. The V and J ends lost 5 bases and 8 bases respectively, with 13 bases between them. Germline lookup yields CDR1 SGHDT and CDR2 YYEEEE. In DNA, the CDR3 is TGTGCCAGCAGGCGGGGAATCGGGGAAAAACTGTTTTTT. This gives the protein CASRRGIGEKLFF.

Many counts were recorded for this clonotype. The DNA for the CDR3 is TGTGCCAGCAGTGGGACTAGCGGGACGTACACAGATACGCAGTATTTT. Amino acid sequence: CASSGTSGTYTDTQYF. The chain uses TRBV2 and TRBJ2-3; 12 bases are a match to TRBD2. With V trimmed by 4 bases and J by 2 bases, 4 bases remained unmatched. This CDR3 is 16 amino acids long. Germline V gene lookup returns CDR1 SNHLY and CDR2 FYNNEI.

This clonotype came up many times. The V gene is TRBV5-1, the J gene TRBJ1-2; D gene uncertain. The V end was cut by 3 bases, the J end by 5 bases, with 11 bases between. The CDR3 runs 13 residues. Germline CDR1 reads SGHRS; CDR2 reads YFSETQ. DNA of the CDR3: TGCGCCAGCAGCTCTACACGGATATATGGCTACACCTTC. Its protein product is CASSSTRIYGYTF.

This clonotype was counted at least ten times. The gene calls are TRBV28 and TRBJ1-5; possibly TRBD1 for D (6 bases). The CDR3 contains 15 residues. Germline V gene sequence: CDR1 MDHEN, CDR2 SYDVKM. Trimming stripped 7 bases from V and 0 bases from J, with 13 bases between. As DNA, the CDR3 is TGTGCCAGCAATCCCGGGGACATTAGCAATCAGCCCCAGCATTTT. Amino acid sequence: CASNPGDISNQPQHF.

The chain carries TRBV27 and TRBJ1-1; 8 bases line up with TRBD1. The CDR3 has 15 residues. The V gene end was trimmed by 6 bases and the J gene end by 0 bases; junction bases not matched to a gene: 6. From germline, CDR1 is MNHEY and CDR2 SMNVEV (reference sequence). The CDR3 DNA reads TGTGCCAGCAGACCCAGACAGGGGATGAACACTGAAGCTTTCTTT. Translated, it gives CASRPRQGMNTEAFF.

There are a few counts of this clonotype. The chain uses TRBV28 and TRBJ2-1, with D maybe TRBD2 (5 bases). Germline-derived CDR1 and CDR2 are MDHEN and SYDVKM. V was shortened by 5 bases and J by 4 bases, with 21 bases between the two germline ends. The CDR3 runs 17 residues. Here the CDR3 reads CASSEFRTGRGYNEQFF. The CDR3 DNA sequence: TGTGCCAGCAGTGAATTCCGAACGGGGAGAGGGTACAATGAGCAGTTCTTC.

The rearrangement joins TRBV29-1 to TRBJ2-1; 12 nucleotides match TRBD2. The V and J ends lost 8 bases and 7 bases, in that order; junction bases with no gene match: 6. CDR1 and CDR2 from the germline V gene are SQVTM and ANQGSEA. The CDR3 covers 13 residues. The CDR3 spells CSTLAGGLNEQFF. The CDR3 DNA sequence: TGCAGCACTCTAGCGGGAGGGCTGAATGAGCAGTTCTTC.

DNA for the CDR3: TGCGCCAGCAGCTTTACCAGACCCGGGGAGCTGTTTTTT. It yields the protein CASSFTRPGELFF. The genes are TRBV5-1 and TRBJ2-2; no clear D. The CDR3 totals 13 residues. Trimming stripped 2 bases from V and 6 bases from J, with 8 bases between. Germline V gene sequence: CDR1 SGHRS, CDR2 YFSETQ.

CDR3 coding DNA: TGTGCCAGCAGCTTGTCCGGGACAGTGAACACCGGGGAGCTGTTTTTT. Its protein is CASSLSGTVNTGELFF. The genes are TRBV7-3 and TRBJ2-2; the match to TRBD1 covers 7 bases. Germline CDR1 and CDR2: SGHTA and FQGTGA. Trimming removed 3 bases from V and 1 base from J; junction bases left unmatched: 5. This CDR3 has 16 residues.

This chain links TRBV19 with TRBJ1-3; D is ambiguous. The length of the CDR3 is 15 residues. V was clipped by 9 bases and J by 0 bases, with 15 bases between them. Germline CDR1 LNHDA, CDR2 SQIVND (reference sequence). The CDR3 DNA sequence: TGTGCCAGCCAGAGTAAACGGTACTCTGGAAACACCATATATTTT. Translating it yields CASQSKRYSGNTIYF.

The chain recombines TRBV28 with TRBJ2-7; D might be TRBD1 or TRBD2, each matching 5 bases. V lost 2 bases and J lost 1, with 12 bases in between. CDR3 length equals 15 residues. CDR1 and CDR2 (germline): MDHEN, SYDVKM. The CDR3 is CASSLGTFSSYEQYF. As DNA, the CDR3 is TGTGCCAGCAGTTTAGGGACGTTTAGTTCCTACGAGCAGTACTTC.

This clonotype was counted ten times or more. The CDR3: CASSQVGTGASEQYF. CDR3 bases: TGTGCCAGCAGCCAAGTTGGGACAGGGGCTTCCGAGCAGTACTTC. J is TRBJ2-7 and V is TRBV3-1; 10 bases are shared with TRBD1. Germline V gene sequence: CDR1 LGHDT, CDR2 YNNKEL (reference sequence). This CDR3 region has 15 residues. With V trimmed by 1 base and J by 6 bases, 6 bases remained unmatched.

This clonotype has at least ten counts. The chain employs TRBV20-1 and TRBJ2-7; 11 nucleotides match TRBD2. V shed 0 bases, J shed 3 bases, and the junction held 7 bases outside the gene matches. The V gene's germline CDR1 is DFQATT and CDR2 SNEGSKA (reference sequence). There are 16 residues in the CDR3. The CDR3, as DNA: TGCAGTGCTAGAGATTCTATTACTAGCGGGAGCTACGAGCAGTACTTC. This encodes CSARDSITSGSYEQYF.